The 20 T cell receptor beta chains given below trace back to one sample, sequenced in a study of B cell selection in AIRE deficiency. The data were produced by immunoSEQ multiplex PCR, yet TCRdb's version contains in-frame clones alone and is incomplete. The sample lists 20,000 to 25,000 clones; about 94% were seen once. Regulatory T cells were sorted as CD4+CD25hiCD127low/negative cells. The sequencing input was Tregs sorted from PBMCs. These receptors all come from a human donor with AIRE deficiency.

This chain connects TRBV19 to TRBJ2-3; the match to TRBD2 covers 7 bases. This CDR3 comprises 14 residues. Per germline, CDR1 LNHDA and CDR2 SQIVND (reference sequence). J lost 4 bases, V lost 6 bases, and 7 bases had no gene match. CDR3: CASRGTTAADTQYF. Here the CDR3 DNA reads TGTGCCAGTAGGGGGACTACGGCGGCAGATACGCAGTATTTT. Full variable domain (rest looked up from reference TRBV19 and TRBJ2-3): DGGITQSPKYLFRKEGQNVTLSCEQNLNHDAMYWYRQDPGQGLRLIYYSQIVNDFQKGDIAEGYSVSREKKESFPLTVTSAQKNPTAFYLCASRGTTAADTQYFGPGTRLTVL.

This rearrangement joins TRBV14 to TRBJ1-2; no clear D gene. V lost 4 bases and J lost 0, with 12 bases in between. The CDR3 covers 15 residues. CDR1 SGHDN and CDR2 FVKESK come from the germline V gene. The CDR3 sequence is CASSPLETANYGYTF. The CDR3 coding sequence is TGTGCCAGCAGCCCCCTAGAAACAGCTAACTATGGCTACACCTTC.

The chain couples TRBV6-6 to TRBJ2-3; tentative D call: TRBD2 (6 bases). Germline loops: CDR1 MNHNY, CDR2 SVGAGI (reference sequence). This CDR3 contains 15 residues. V gave up 5 bases and J gave up 0 bases, with 12 bases separating them. CDR3 amino acids: CASSTPSGSTDTQYF. The CDR3 nucleotides read TGTGCCAGCAGTACCCCGAGCGGGAGCACAGATACGCAGTATTTT.

This clone appeared a single time. The chain carries TRBV7-9 and TRBJ2-1; 9 nucleotides match TRBD2. Unmatched junction bases numbered 9, after V lost 1 base and J lost 2 bases. The CDR3 contains 18 residues. Germline V gene sequence: CDR1 SEHNR, CDR2 FQNEAQ (reference sequence). The CDR3 sequence: CASSLELVSGRTYNEQFF. CDR3 nucleotide sequence: TGTGCCAGCAGCTTAGAACTAGTGAGCGGGAGGACCTACAATGAGCAGTTCTTC.

The V call is TRBV5-1, the J call TRBJ2-7; D may match TRBD1 or TRBD2 (5 bases each). The CDR3 extends over 14 amino acids. Germline CDR1 is SGHRS and CDR2 is YFSETQ. The V end was cut by 0 bases, the J end by 6 bases, with 13 bases between. For the CDR3, the DNA is TGCGCCAGCAGCTTGGATCAGGGTGGGAGCGAGCAGTACTTC. It yields the protein CASSLDQGGSEQYF.

This chain uses TRBV28 with TRBJ1-3, with a weak D call TRBD1 (6 bases). The CDR3 has 16 residues. In germline, CDR1 is MDHEN, CDR2 SYDVKM. V shed 5 bases and J shed 2 bases, with 16 bases lying between them. The CDR3 protein is CASSESAGEAGNTIYF. The DNA for the CDR3 is TGTGCCAGCAGTGAAAGCGCAGGGGAGGCTGGAAACACCATATATTTT. Variable domain in full (rest from reference TRBV28 and TRBJ1-3): DVKVTQSSRYLVKRTGEKVFLECVQDMDHENMFWYRQDPGLGLRLIYFSYDVKMKEKGDIPEGYSVSREKKERFSLILESASTNQTSMYLCASSESAGEAGNTIYFGEGSWLTVV.

The chain combines TRBV28 with TRBJ2-7; no firm D call. Germline values: CDR1 MDHEN, CDR2 SYDVKM. V shed 1 base and J shed 9 bases, with 13 bases lying between them. The CDR3 sequence is 13 residues long. The CDR3 DNA sequence: TGTGCCAGCAGTTTATCAAGTGGTCGGGTGCAGTACTTC. It is translated as CASSLSSGRVQYF. Together with reference TRBV28 and TRBJ2-7, the CDR3 gives the full variable domain: DVKVTQSSRYLVKRTGEKVFLECVQDMDHENMFWYRQDPGLGLRLIYFSYDVKMKEKGDIPEGYSVSREKKERFSLILESASTNQTSMYLCASSLSSGRVQYFGPGTRLTVT.

The chain joins TRBV30 to TRBJ2-1; D is possibly TRBD1 (6 bases). Per the germline V gene, CDR1 is GTSNPN and CDR2 is SVGIG (reference sequence). V dropped 2 bases and J dropped 8 bases, with 10 bases sitting between them. The CDR3 has 12 residues. DNA of the CDR3: TGTGCCTGGAGTAGTAAGGGGGATGAGCAGTTCTTC. It translates to CAWSSKGDEQFF.

J is TRBJ2-7 and V is TRBV28; 8 nucleotides agree with TRBD2. There are 18 residues in the CDR3. V was pared by 5 bases and J by 6 bases, with 21 bases of the junction left unmatched. Looked up from germline, CDR1 is MDHEN and CDR2 is SYDVKM. The CDR3 DNA reads TGTGCCAGCAGTCCGGGAGGGCTAAGTAGGGGGAGGTTCTTCGAGCAGTACTTC. It specifies CASSPGGLSRGRFFEQYF.

This chain links TRBV4-2 with TRBJ1-1, with D hard to call. Germline CDR1 LGHNA, CDR2 YNFKEQ. The V end lost 2 bases, the J end lost 3 bases, and 13 bases lay between the germline ends. The CDR3 runs to 15 residues. CDR3 loop: CASSQFLGSYTEAFF. In nucleotides, the CDR3 is TGTGCCAGCAGCCAATTCCTAGGGTCGTACACTGAAGCTTTCTTT.

This clone was seen once. The V gene is TRBV7-9, the J gene TRBJ2-1; D is unclear. V dropped 3 bases and J dropped 0 bases, with 9 bases sitting between them. The length of the CDR3 is 15 residues. Germline V gene data show CDR1 as SEHNR and CDR2 as FQNEAQ (reference sequence). CDR3 loop: CASSFKLSSYNEQFF. In nucleotides, the CDR3 is TGTGCCAGCAGCTTTAAACTCAGCTCCTACAATGAGCAGTTCTTC.

The CDR3 coding sequence is TGTGCCAGCAGTCAGGGACTAGCGGGAGGAAGACAAGAGACCCAGTACTTC. Its translation: CASSQGLAGGRQETQYF. This sequence joins TRBV28 and TRBJ2-5; 15 bases align to TRBD2. The CDR3 length is 17 residues. CDR1 and CDR2 (germline): MDHEN, SYDVKM. Trimming cost V 5 bases and J 2 bases; bases outside gene matches: 6.

V and J are TRBV4-2 and TRBJ2-4; D unclear. CDR3 size: 14 residues. The germline V gene encodes CDR1 LGHNA and CDR2 YNFKEQ. V was trimmed by 1 base and J by 0 bases, leaving 4 bases between them. CDR3 loop: CASSQALAKNIQYF. The CDR3 region has the DNA TGTGCCAGCAGCCAAGCCCTAGCCAAAAACATTCAGTACTTC.

This chain links TRBV7-2 with TRBJ2-1; a possible D gene is TRBD2 (6 bases). The ends were cut back, 5 bases at V and 10 bases at J, with 21 bases in the middle. Germline CDR1 reads SGHTA; CDR2 reads FQGNSA. CDR3 length: 15 residues. CDR3 sequence: CASSPSGVQFSEQFF. CDR3 nucleotide sequence: TGTGCCAGCAGCCCATCGGGGGTTCAGTTTTCGGAGCAGTTCTTC.

The chain is built from TRBV5-6 and TRBJ1-2, with 7 bases fitting TRBD1. Trimming cost V 3 bases and J 4 bases; bases outside gene matches: 3. This CDR3 has 13 amino acids. The germline gives CDR1 SGHDT, CDR2 YYEEEE. DNA of the CDR3: TGTGCCAGCAGCTCACAGGGGTCCTATGGCTACACCTTC. Encoded protein: CASSSQGSYGYTF.

The chain links TRBV18 to TRBJ1-1; D is unclear. The V and J ends lost 6 bases and 7 bases respectively, with 18 bases between them. Germline V gene sequence: CDR1 KGHSH, CDR2 LQKENI. The CDR3 sequence is 14 residues long. The CDR3 nucleotides are TGTGCCAGCTCGCCTCAGATGGAGGTTAATGAAGCTTTCTTT. Translation: CASSPQMEVNEAFF.

CDR3 nucleotides: TGTGCCATCAGTGAATACGGGGGGCTGAGTGGCTACACCTTC. It is translated as CAISEYGGLSGYTF. The chain recombines TRBV10-3 with TRBJ1-2; the D gene is possibly TRBD1 (6 bases). The V gene lost 3 bases and the J gene lost 7 bases, with 15 bases spanning the gap. There are 14 residues in the CDR3. Germline V lookup: CDR1 ENHRY, CDR2 SYGVKD.

This chain links TRBV11-3 with TRBJ2-7; 7 bases agree with TRBD1. The germline gives CDR1 SGHNT, CDR2 YENEEA. This CDR3 region has 13 residues. J lost 11 bases, V lost 3 bases, and 10 bases had no gene match. The CDR3 nucleotides read TGTGCCAGCAGCTTGGAAACTTGGGGACAGAAGTACTTC. Translated: CASSLETWGQKYF.

The V gene is TRBV6-1, the J gene TRBJ1-2; tentative D call: TRBD1 (6 bases). The CDR3 loop spans 18 amino acids. V was pared by 4 bases and J by 4 bases, with 25 bases between. The germline V gene has CDR1 MNHNS and CDR2 SASEGT. CDR3 sequence: CASSALPGHRRVLYGYTF. The CDR3 DNA reads as TGTGCCAGCAGTGCCTTACCGGGACACCGAAGGGTTCTCTATGGCTACACCTTC.

The chain employs TRBV10-3 and TRBJ2-3; 8 bases are shared with TRBD1. Germline values: CDR1 ENHRY, CDR2 SYGVKD. Trimming at V came to 5 bases and at J to 1 base, leaving 14 bases not matched to a gene. This CDR3 comprises 18 residues. CDR3 sequence reads: CAISQLQGARGGTDTQYF. Here the CDR3 DNA reads TGTGCCATCAGTCAATTGCAGGGGGCGCGAGGGGGCACAGATACGCAGTATTTT.